This is a list of T cell receptor beta chains from one sample in a study of OX40 agonist ivuxolimab in advanced cancers. The repertoire was sequenced with immunoSEQ multiplex PCR; TCRdb's copy has only in-frame clones and lacks some. The table includes tens of thousands of clones, around 87% detected once. The sample was CD4+ or CD8+ T cells sorted from blood, taken in a trial of the OX40 agonist ivuxolimab. These receptors all stem from an adult with an advanced solid tumor such as melanoma, head and neck, liver or kidney cancer. CDR3s include the opening cysteine and the closing phenylalanine or tryptophan. A D gene is named only where the DNA matches it firmly. A clone size is listed for some rows: how often the clone was seen (once, few, many), or a class if it is expanded.

v_call,j_call,clone_size,d_call,cdr3_nt,cdr3_aa
TRBV6-5,TRBJ1-2,.,.,TGTGCCAGCAGTTGGACCGGCTATGGCTACACCTTC,CASSWTGYGYTF
TRBV7-3,TRBJ2-3,.,.,TGTGCCAGCAGCTTAACAGGGGTGGATACGCAGTATTTT,CASSLTGVDTQYF
TRBV6-6,TRBJ2-7,once,TRBD1,TGTGCCAGCAGCGGACAGGTGCTAACCTACGAGCAGTACTTC,CASSGQVLTYEQYF
TRBV27,TRBJ2-2,.,.,TGTGCCAGCAGTCAGCAGGGTTGGAACACCGGGGAGCTGTTTTTT,CASSQQGWNTGELFF
TRBV7-6,TRBJ1-6,.,TRBD1,TGTGCCAGCAGCCGGGACAGTTTTAATTCACCCCTCCACTTT,CASSRDSFNSPLHF
TRBV7-3,TRBJ1-1,.,.,TGTGCCAGCAGCACGAGCGCGGGGAGTACTGAAGCTTTCTTT,CASSTSAGSTEAFF
TRBV5-6,TRBJ1-2,.,TRBD1,TGTGCCAGCAGCGTCCCCGGGACAGGGGGCGGGGGCTACACCTTC,CASSVPGTGGGGYTF
TRBV5-6,TRBJ1-6,.,.,TGTGCCAGCAGCCCCGGTCGTTCTTCACCCCTCCACTTT,CASSPGRSSPLHF
TRBV7-6,TRBJ2-3,.,.,TGTGCCAGCAGCGGGACTCGCACGACAGATACGCAGTATTTT,CASSGTRTTDTQYF
TRBV27,TRBJ2-5,.,.,TGTGCCAGCAGGCGAACCGGGACACGGGAGGAGACCCAGTACTTC,CASRRTGTREETQYF
TRBV19,TRBJ2-5,.,.,TGTGCCAGTAGTATAGTCAACAAGGCGACCCAGTACTTC,CASSIVNKATQYF
TRBV5-1,TRBJ1-2,once,.,TGCGCCAGCAGTGGAGATACAGGGATATATGGCTACACCTTC,CASSGDTGIYGYTF
TRBV18,TRBJ2-1,.,TRBD2,TGTGCCAGCTCACCCCTCGGTGGTAGCGGGGGAACGACCTACAATGAGCAGTTCTTC,CASSPLGGSGGTTYNEQFF
TRBV19,TRBJ1-6,.,TRBD1,TGTGCCAGTAGTATCGACAGGGATGGTAATTCACCCCTCCACTTT,CASSIDRDGNSPLHF